This record concerns one T cell receptor beta chain sequence. The sample comes from a study of T cell changes during pregnancy in multiple sclerosis. V lost 5 bases and J lost 0, with 14 bases in between. The CDR3 spans 15 residues. Germline lookup yields CDR1 MDHEN and CDR2 SYDVKM. Method: immunoSEQ multiplex PCR; TCRdb's copy keeps in-frame clones and lacks some. The top ten clones hold 2% of a sample with 70,000 or so clones, roughly 92% of them seen once. The specimen was peripheral blood, collected in the third trimester of pregnancy. The gene calls are TRBV28 and TRBJ2-7; the D gene is possibly TRBD1 (5 bases). The TCR sequence derives from a female donor in good health, enrolled as a control in a pregnancy study. In DNA form, the CDR3 reads TGTGCCAGCAGTACGACAGTTCTTAGCTCCTACGAGCAGTACTTC. It encodes CASSTTVLSSYEQYF.